The 18 T cell receptor beta chains below were found in one sample sequenced in a study of human T cells and chemical hapten exposure. The time point is: healthy volunteer bleed at 6 weeks. RNA extraction used unfractionated whole blood as the source of total RNA. TCRdb independently ran MiXCR on the RACE reads; one entry per CDR3 protein. The repertoire includes more than 75,000 distinct CDR3 sequences, 8.6% of them detected once, and approximately 1.4% sits in the top ten. Sequences were obtained from whole blood. These receptors all stem from a male donor in good health. Some clones in this sample may be carry-over from other donors' samples.

V usage is TRBV19 and J usage is TRBJ2-2; D is tentatively TRBD1 or TRBD2 (5 bases each). Germline lookup yields CDR1 LNHDA and CDR2 SQIVND (reference sequence). The CDR3 totals 14 residues. Trimming took 4 bases from V and 9 from J, leaving 15 bases between them. CDR3 sequence reads: CASSKTGRERELFF. CDR3 DNA sequence: TGTGCCAGTAGTAAAACAGGTCGGGAAAGGGAGCTGTTTTTT.

The chain couples TRBV20-1 to TRBJ2-3; no reliable D call. The CDR3 has 15 amino acids. Germline V gene data show CDR1 as DFQATT and CDR2 as SNEGSKA (reference sequence). The V gene lost 3 bases and the J gene lost 0 bases, with 13 bases spanning the gap. The DNA for the CDR3 is TGCAGTGCTAGTCACCGGAGATCTAGCACAGATACGCAGTATTTT. Protein sequence: CSASHRRSSTDTQYF.

This clonotype was counted many times. V usage is TRBV4-1 and J usage is TRBJ2-7, with TRBD2 matching 8 bases. V shed 3 bases, J shed 9 bases, and the junction held 13 bases outside the gene matches. Germline V lookup: CDR1 MGHRA, CDR2 YSYEKL. The length of the CDR3 is 15 residues. The CDR3 nucleotides are TGCGCCAGCAGCCAGACAACGTCGACTAGCGCATGGCAGTACTTC. This translates into CASSQTTSTSAWQYF.

This clonotype was counted many times. The chain joins TRBV10-3 to TRBJ2-1, with D perhaps matching TRBD2 (6 bases). Looked up from germline, CDR1 is ENHRY and CDR2 is SYGVKD. This CDR3 is 17 amino acids long. V shed 2 bases and J shed 10 bases, with 24 bases lying between them. CDR3 nucleotide sequence: TGTGCCATCAGTGAGCCTGTTGGTGGTAGGAGGGCCGGGGAGCAGTTCTTC. This encodes CAISEPVGGRRAGEQFF.

The V and J genes are TRBV3-1 and TRBJ1-6, with 7 bases matching TRBD1. The CDR3 contains 17 residues. The germline V gene encodes CDR1 LGHDT and CDR2 YNNKEL (reference sequence). After removal of 5 bases from V and 5 bases from J, the junction contained 12 bases not matched to a gene. The CDR3, as DNA: TGTGCCAGCAGCGAATATCAAGGGGGCGCCAATAATTCACCCCTCCACTTT. It is translated as CASSEYQGGANNSPLHF.

There are many counts of this clonotype. J is TRBJ2-5 and V is TRBV10-2; TRBD2 matches 10 bases. The CDR3 covers 13 residues. Germline CDR1 reads WSHSY; CDR2 reads SAAADI. V lost 6 bases, J lost 4 bases, and 2 bases stayed unmatched. The CDR3 protein is CASRLAGGETQYF. CDR3 coding DNA: TGCGCCAGCAGATTAGCGGGAGGAGAGACCCAGTACTTC.

The chain couples TRBV10-3 to TRBJ2-7, with D uncertain. This CDR3 comprises 12 residues. Germline CDR1 and CDR2: ENHRY and SYGVKD. Trimming stripped 4 bases from V and 1 base from J, with 5 bases between. The CDR3 loop is CAISGQSYEQYF. CDR3 nucleotides: TGTGCCATCAGTGGTCAGTCCTACGAGCAGTACTTC.

This clonotype was seen at least ten times. The V gene is TRBV5-5, the J gene TRBJ2-3, with D uncertain. V gave up 2 bases and J gave up 2 bases, with 9 bases separating them. The length of the CDR3 is 14 residues. Germline CDR1 reads SGHKS; CDR2 reads YYEKEE (reference sequence). The CDR3 loop is CASSLRADTDTQYF. The CDR3 DNA reads TGTGCCAGCAGCTTACGAGCCGACACAGATACGCAGTATTTT.

This clonotype was picked up a small number of times. V gene TRBV5-4 combines with J gene TRBJ1-5; D perhaps matches TRBD1 (5 bases). From germline, CDR1 is SGHNT and CDR2 YYREEE (reference sequence). V dropped 3 bases and J dropped 11 bases, with 18 bases sitting between them. This CDR3 is built from 14 residues. The CDR3 loop is CASSSGPTVSAQHF. The DNA of the CDR3 is TGTGCCAGCAGCTCAGGGCCGACAGTTTCAGCCCAGCATTTT.

The V call is TRBV6-5, the J call TRBJ2-7; 8 positions match TRBD1. Per germline, CDR1 MNHEY and CDR2 SVGAGI. The CDR3 length is 14 residues. The V segment lost 1 base and the J segment 6 bases; nucleotides outside the gene matches: 5. In DNA form, the CDR3 reads TGTGCCAGCAGTTACTATCCAGGGGGCGGCGAGCAGTACTTC. This codes for CASSYYPGGGEQYF.

Many counts were recorded for this clonotype. The V call is TRBV7-6, the J call TRBJ2-7; no clear D. CDR1 is SGHVS and CDR2 is FNYEAQ in the germline V gene. CDR3 size: 13 residues. Trimming pared 5 bases from V and 3 bases from J, leaving 11 bases between. CDR3 nucleotide sequence: TGTGCCAGCAGCCCCGGAACCGACTACGAGCAGTACTTC. Protein: CASSPGTDYEQYF.

The genes are TRBV4-1 and TRBJ2-5; 10 nucleotides agree with TRBD2. Germline assignment: CDR1 MGHRA and CDR2 YSYEKL. The V gene end was trimmed by 2 bases and the J gene end by 4 bases; junction bases not matched to a gene: 1. CDR3 length: 14 residues. DNA for the CDR3: TGCGCCAGCAGCCAACTAGCGGGGGCAGAGACCCAGTACTTC. The encoded protein is CASSQLAGAETQYF.

At least ten counts were recorded for this clonotype. The chain joins TRBV6-5 to TRBJ2-3, with TRBD1 as a possible D gene (6 bases). Trimming cost V 7 bases and J 2 bases, with 16 bases left between them. CDR3 size: 15 residues. In germline, CDR1 is MNHEY, CDR2 SVGAGI. This CDR3 reads CASTDLGDNTDTQYF. CDR3 coding DNA: TGTGCCAGCACCGACTTGGGGGACAACACAGATACGCAGTATTTT.

The genes are TRBV7-9 and TRBJ2-7; TRBD2 matches at 7 bases. V lost 5 bases and J lost 2; bases outside the gene matches: 9. This CDR3 contains 15 residues. Germline CDR1 is SEHNR and CDR2 is FQNEAQ (reference sequence). The CDR3 loop reads CASSVGLAEPYEQYF. The CDR3 region has the DNA TGTGCCAGCAGCGTAGGGCTAGCGGAGCCCTACGAGCAGTACTTC.

This clonotype appeared once. The chain joins TRBV6-6 to TRBJ2-7, with 7 bases that match TRBD1. From germline, CDR1 is MNHNY and CDR2 SVGAGI (reference sequence). This CDR3 spans 13 amino acids. Trimming at V came to 7 bases and at J to 2 bases, leaving 5 bases not matched to a gene. The CDR3 sequence is CASNPGTAYEQYF. Written as DNA, the CDR3 is TGTGCCAGCAATCCCGGGACAGCCTACGAGCAGTACTTC.

This clonotype has a handful of counts. The chain has TRBV6-1 and TRBJ2-3; 7 bases are a match to TRBD2. The ends lost 6 bases at V and 4 bases at J; junction bases unmatched: 7. CDR3 size: 14 residues. The germline V gene has CDR1 MNHNS and CDR2 SASEGT. In DNA, the CDR3 is TGTGCCAGCAGAGCCGGGACTAACGCAGATACGCAGTATTTT. This translates into CASRAGTNADTQYF.

This clonotype has more than one count but fewer than ten. The chain couples TRBV6-5 to TRBJ1-5; D gene ambiguous. CDR3 length: 14 residues. Germline CDR1 reads MNHEY; CDR2 reads SVGAGI. Deletions cut 0 bases from V and 4 bases from J, with 7 bases between. The CDR3 here is CASSYSNGNQPQHF. In DNA form, the CDR3 reads TGTGCCAGCAGTTACTCGAATGGGAATCAGCCCCAGCATTTT.

This chain connects TRBV29-1 to TRBJ1-1; 7 positions match TRBD1. CDR1 SQVTM and CDR2 ANQGSEA come from the germline V gene. The V and J ends lost 2 bases and 2 bases, in that order; junction bases with no gene match: 8. The CDR3 contains 15 residues. Written as DNA, the CDR3 is TGCAGCGTTGAAAGCCGGGACAGAGATAACACTGAAGCTTTCTTT. Its translation: CSVESRDRDNTEAFF. Full variable domain (outside the CDR3, taken from reference TRBV29-1 and TRBJ1-1): SAVISQKPSRDICQRGTSLTIQCQVDSQVTMMFWYRQQPGQSLTLIATANQGSEATYESGFVIDKFPISRPNLTFSTLTVSNMSPEDSSIYLCSVESRDRDNTEAFFGQGTRLTVV.